Below, 10 T cell receptor beta chains from the same sample are listed, as sequenced in a study of breast tumors, draining lymph nodes, adjacent tissues. TCRdb fed the multiplex PCR reads into MiXCR, producing one record per CDR3 protein. The table shows 150,000 to 200,000 distinct CDR3 sequences, with approximately 30% occurring only once. Axillary draining lymph nodes of breast cancer patients supplied the node samples. Sequencing used axillary lymph node tissue. These receptors all stem from a female donor with breast cancer. Some clones in this sample may be carry-over from other donors' samples.

This clonotype was seen more than once but under ten times. The genes are TRBV11-2 and TRBJ2-4; a possible D gene is TRBD1 (6 bases). This CDR3 is built from 15 residues. V was clipped by 5 bases and J by 2 bases, with 13 bases between them. Per germline, CDR1 SGHAT and CDR2 FQNNGV. The chain's CDR3 is CASSPSGTPKNIQYF. The CDR3 DNA follows: TGTGCCAGCAGCCCATCCGGGACACCCAAAAACATTCAGTACTTC.

As to this clonotype: A much larger clone lies one base from this, so it may be a read error. Since no conserved phenylalanine or tryptophan closes the CDR3, a read error is the likely cause. The chain recombines TRBV19 with TRBJ2-7; D ambiguous. Germline V lookup: CDR1 LNHDA, CDR2 SQIVND (reference sequence). Trimming took 4 bases from V and 6 from J, leaving 7 bases between them. The CDR3 loop spans 11 amino acids. For the CDR3, the DNA is TGTGCCAGTAGTACCCTTCGCGAGCAGTACTCC. It yields the protein CASSTLREQYS.

This clonotype was counted between two and nine times. The V gene is TRBV6-5, the J gene TRBJ2-7, with 8 bases lining up with TRBD1. Germline CDR1 and CDR2: MNHEY and SVGAGI. The J segment lost 6 bases and the V segment lost 4 bases, leaving 11 bases of the junction unmatched. This CDR3 is 15 amino acids long. DNA of the CDR3: TGTGCCAGCAGTTCACGGACAGGGATGAGTGTCGAGCAGTACTTC. Amino acid sequence: CASSSRTGMSVEQYF.

The chain uses TRBV7-2 and TRBJ2-3, with D unresolved. V was shortened by 5 bases and J by 0 bases, with 9 bases between the two germline ends. The CDR3 has 14 amino acids. The germline CDR1 and CDR2 sequences are SGHTA and FQGNSA. This CDR3 is CASSPTHSTDTQYF. The CDR3 DNA sequence: TGTGCCAGCAGCCCGACGCACAGCACAGATACGCAGTATTTT.

This clonotype has a count of ten or more. The V call is TRBV6-6, the J call TRBJ2-1; the D is unclear. V was shortened by 4 bases and J by 9 bases, with 13 bases between the two germline ends. The germline CDR1 and CDR2 sequences are MNHNY and SVGAGI (reference sequence). CDR3 length: 13 residues. CDR3 loop: CASSSTPQSEQFF. The DNA of the CDR3 is TGTGCCAGCAGTTCGACCCCACAGAGTGAGCAGTTCTTC.

As for this clonotype: It may be a read error: a sequence one base away is much more abundant. This CDR3 reads CASSQPLGAGGPSEQFF. CDR3 coding DNA: TGCGCCAGCAGCCAACCCCTTGGAGCGGGAGGTCCCAGTGAGCAGTTCTTC. The genes are TRBV4-1 and TRBJ2-1, with TRBD2 matching 9 bases. Germline V lookup: CDR1 MGHRA, CDR2 YSYEKL. This CDR3 comprises 17 residues. V trimming: 2 bases; J trimming: 9 bases; junction bases outside the gene matches: 14.

The gene calls are TRBV7-3 and TRBJ2-7, with 9 positions matching TRBD1. With 5 bases clipped from V and 3 bases from J, the junction kept 5 bases outside the gene matches. The CDR3 covers 14 residues. Germline-derived CDR1 and CDR2 are SGHTA and FQGTGA. The CDR3 coding sequence is TGTGCCAGCAGCCTGGACAGGGGATACTACGAGCAGTACTTC. Translating it yields CASSLDRGYYEQYF.

This clonotype has at least ten counts. The rearrangement joins TRBV15 to TRBJ2-4; the D gene is possibly TRBD1 (5 bases). The germline gives CDR1 LNHNV, CDR2 YYDKDF (reference sequence). The CDR3 covers 12 residues. Trimming shortened V by 3 bases and J by 5 bases, and 5 bases separated the two germline ends. The CDR3 DNA follows: TGTGCCACCAGCAGGACAGAAAACATTCAGTACTTC. Protein: CATSRTENIQYF. The entire variable domain, with the rest obtained from reference TRBV15 and TRBJ2-4, is as follows: DAMVIQNPRYQVTQFGKPVTLSCSQTLNHNVMYWYQQKSSQAPKLLFHYYDKDFNNEADTPDNFQSRRPNTSFCFLDIRSPGLGDTAMYLCATSRTENIQYFGAGTRLSVL.

This clonotype was picked up many times. The chain combines TRBV9 with TRBJ2-6; 7 nucleotides match TRBD2. CDR3 size: 14 residues. CDR1 and CDR2 (germline): SGDLS, YYNGEE. With 7 bases clipped from V and 1 base from J, the junction kept 2 bases outside the gene matches. CDR3 bases: TGTGCCAGCGGGGGGGGATCTGGGGCCAACGTCCTGACTTTC. Translation: CASGGGSGANVLTF.

This clonotype was seen at least ten times. The genes are TRBV3-2 and TRBJ2-7; the table's D call, TRBD1, was not checked against the DNA. TRBV3-2 is described as a pseudogene. The CDR3 runs to 13 residues. The CDR3 reads CASSQGDTYEQYF. The CDR3 nucleotides are TGTGCCAGCAGCCAGGGGGATACCTACGAGCAGTACTTC.